What follows are 5 T cell receptor beta chains derived from one specimen sequenced in a study of T cells in Graves' hyperthyroidism and ophthalmopathy. The source material, RNA transcripts, was used to amplify TCR beta CDR3 regions. HTBI primers were used for first-round RT-PCR of the TCR CDR3. TCRdb recomputed calls from the multiplex PCR reads with MiXCR, one row per CDR3 protein. The repertoire holds about 400,000 distinct CDR3 sequences, about 14% seen once, with around 20% in the top ten. Specimen: blood. These receptors came from a woman in her 30s with Graves' ophthalmopathy.

This clonotype was seen at least ten times. This sequence joins TRBV7-2 and TRBJ2-1; D is ambiguous. Deletions cut 5 bases from V and 7 bases from J, with 21 bases between. The CDR3 runs to 16 residues. Germline CDR1 SGHTA, CDR2 FQGNSA. The CDR3 DNA reads TGTGCCAGCAGCCCGGTCCTCCTATCTAGGTATAATGAGCAGTTCTTC. Translating it yields CASSPVLLSRYNEQFF.

The table lists this clonotype with many counts. The chain is built from TRBV28 and TRBJ1-3; TRBD1 aligns across 9 bases. CDR1 and CDR2 from the germline V gene are MDHEN and SYDVKM. V was pared by 2 bases and J by 2 bases, with 7 bases of the junction left unmatched. The CDR3 runs to 17 residues. The CDR3 bases are TGTGCCAGCAGTTTAAGAGGCGGGACAGGGCCTGGAAACACCATATATTTT. Amino acid sequence: CASSLRGGTGPGNTIYF.

This clonotype came up many times. The chain employs TRBV12-3 or TRBV12-4 and TRBJ2-1; D uncertain. This CDR3 region has 13 residues. V lost 3 bases and J 4 bases, leaving 7 bases between the germline ends. CDR3 loop: CASSFTGYNEQFF. The CDR3 DNA follows: TGTGCCAGCAGTTTTACTGGGTACAATGAGCAGTTCTTC.

This clonotype was counted between two and nine times. The chain links TRBV30 to TRBJ1-1; D possibly corresponds to TRBD1 (5 bases). With 5 bases removed from V and 4 bases from J, the gap between germline ends came to 8 bases. Germline values: CDR1 GTSNPN, CDR2 SVGIG (reference sequence). This CDR3 comprises 11 residues. The CDR3 loop is CAWGGGTEAFF. Here the CDR3 DNA reads TGTGCCTGGGGGGGGGGCACTGAAGCTTTCTTT.

CDR3 nucleotide sequence: TGTGCCAGCACCTCCTCTGGGGGGTTCAATACGCAGTATTTT. As protein: CASTSSGGFNTQYF. This chain connects TRBV7-9 to TRBJ2-3, with TRBD2 as a possible D gene (6 bases). The V end was cut by 7 bases, the J end by 7 bases, with 18 bases between. Germline V CDR1 and CDR2: SEHNR, FQNEAQ (reference sequence). The CDR3 is 14 amino acids.